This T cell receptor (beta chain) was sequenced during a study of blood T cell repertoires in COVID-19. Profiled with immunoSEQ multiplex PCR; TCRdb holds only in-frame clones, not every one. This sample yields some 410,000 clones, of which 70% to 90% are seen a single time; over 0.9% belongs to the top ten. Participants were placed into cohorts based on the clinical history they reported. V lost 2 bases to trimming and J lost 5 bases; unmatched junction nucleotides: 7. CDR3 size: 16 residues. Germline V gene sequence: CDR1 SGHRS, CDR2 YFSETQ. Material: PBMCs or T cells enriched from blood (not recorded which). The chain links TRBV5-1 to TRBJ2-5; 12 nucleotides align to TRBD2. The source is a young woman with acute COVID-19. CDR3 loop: CASSFSLAGGPETQYF. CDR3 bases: TGCGCCAGCAGCTTTTCGCTAGCGGGGGGGCCGGAGACCCAGTACTTC.